These 28 T cell receptor beta chains originate from one sample sequenced in a study of spatial heterogeneity in lung cancer. Broader study findings: The number of expanded tumor alpha and beta chains correlated with mutation number.

Time point given: sample taken at primary tumor resection. These receptors have no identified antigens. TCRdb itself ran the 5' RACE reads through MiXCR, one entry per CDR3 protein. There are over 8,500 distinct CDR3 sequences in the sample; 5.2% occur only once, and 12% lies in the top ten. Sequenced here: lung tumor tissue, sampled at surgery. These receptors originate from a male donor with early-stage non-small cell lung cancer.

This clonotype was found many times. The library was designed around alpha chains, so this beta chain is a stray read whose abundance carries little weight. The V and J genes are TRBV20-1 and TRBJ2-1, with TRBD2 as a possible D gene (5 bases). CDR3 length: 13 amino acids. Per the germline V gene, CDR1 is DFQATT and CDR2 is SNEGSKA (reference sequence). Trimming removed 3 bases from V and 5 bases from J, with 11 bases in between. CDR3 nucleotides: TGCAGTGCTAGGTCTGAGGGTCACAATGAGCAGTTCTTC. Its protein product is CSARSEGHNEQFF.

For this clonotype: Within a library made for alpha chains, this beta chain is off target, and its count is uninformative. The V gene is TRBV7-8, the J gene TRBJ2-1, with D unresolved. Germline CDR1 is SGHVS and CDR2 is FQNEAQ. The CDR3 is 19 residues long. V dropped 0 bases and J dropped 4 bases, with 22 bases sitting between them. The DNA for the CDR3 is TGTGCCAGCAGCTTAGCGCAAGGGCTGAGTTTGAGGAGTTACAATGAGCAGTTCTTC. Protein sequence: CASSLAQGLSLRSYNEQFF.

This clonotype showed up many times. Because the library targeted alpha chains, this beta chain is an off-target read whose size means little. The chain is built from TRBV28 and TRBJ2-7; D gene uncertain. CDR3 length equals 12 residues. Trimming stripped 8 bases from V and 5 bases from J, with 13 bases between. Germline CDR1 MDHEN, CDR2 SYDVKM. CDR3 coding DNA: TGTGCCAGCGGGTTAGGGTTGAACGAGCAGTACTTC. It yields the protein CASGLGLNEQYF.

This clonotype rates as medium-sized. A library made for alpha chains picked up this beta chain off target, so its size means little. V and J are TRBV18 and TRBJ1-1; unclear D gene. Trimming took off 6 bases at V and 0 bases at J, with 11 bases between the two ends. The CDR3 has 14 residues. The germline V gene has CDR1 KGHSH and CDR2 LQKENI. The CDR3 DNA is TGTGCCAGCTCCCCCGCGCTTATGAACACTGAAGCTTTCTTT. It encodes CASSPALMNTEAFF.

This clonotype was observed at least ten times. Little can be read into the size of this beta chain, an off-target read in a library designed for alpha chains. The chain couples TRBV11-2 to TRBJ2-7, with D perhaps matching TRBD2 (5 bases). The germline V and J ends were trimmed by 10 bases and 4 bases, with 23 bases remaining between them. This CDR3 is 15 amino acids long. Germline V gene lookup returns CDR1 SGHAT and CDR2 FQNNGV. CDR3 protein: CATSYGGGYRYEQYF. In DNA, the CDR3 is TGTGCCACCTCTTACGGAGGCGGATACAGATACGAGCAGTACTTC.

This clonotype has ten or more counts. The library was built for alpha chains, so this beta chain is an off-target read and its size means little. This chain connects TRBV29-1 to TRBJ2-4, with D hard to call. Germline V gives CDR1 SQVTM, CDR2 ANQGSEA. This CDR3 comprises 14 residues. V was shortened by 4 bases and J by 0 bases, with 10 bases between the two germline ends. This chain's CDR3 is CSVATGLAKNIQYF. The CDR3 region has the DNA TGCAGCGTTGCCACCGGTCTAGCCAAAAACATTCAGTACTTC.

This clonotype was seen at least ten times. For a library built for alpha chains, this beta chain is a stray read; little rests on its size. This sequence joins TRBV28 and TRBJ2-3, with 9 bases fitting TRBD1. Unmatched junction bases numbered 1, after V lost 4 bases and J lost 5 bases. The CDR3 loop spans 13 amino acids. Per germline, CDR1 MDHEN and CDR2 SYDVKM. CDR3 DNA: TGTGCCAGCAGTTGGACAGGGGAAGATACGCAGTATTTT. Its protein is CASSWTGEDTQYF.

This clonotype has more than one count but fewer than ten. The size of this beta chain means little, since it is a stray read in a library made for alpha chains. This chain joins TRBV7-2 and TRBJ2-3; TRBD1 aligns across 7 bases. J was trimmed by 1 base and V by 3 bases; bases with no gene match: 4. Looked up from germline, CDR1 is SGHTA and CDR2 is FQGNSA. The CDR3 is made up of 15 amino acids. The CDR3 nucleotides read TGTGCCAGCAGCTTTCCAGGGGGTGGCACAGATACGCAGTATTTT. Protein product: CASSFPGGGTDTQYF.

Ten or more counts support this clonotype. The library was built for alpha chains, so this beta chain is an off-target read and its size means little. The rearrangement links TRBV20-1 to TRBJ2-3; D uncertain. Germline CDR1 and CDR2: DFQATT and SNEGSKA (reference sequence). V lost 1 base and J 2 bases, leaving 7 bases between the germline ends. CDR3 length equals 13 residues. The CDR3 is CSARGQITDTQYF. For the CDR3, the DNA is TGCAGTGCTAGAGGCCAGATCACAGATACGCAGTATTTT.

This clonotype occurred many times. For a library built for alpha chains, this beta chain is a stray read; little rests on its size. The chain recombines TRBV4-3 with TRBJ2-2, with D hard to call. V lost 1 base and J 5 bases, leaving 8 bases between the germline ends. CDR1 LGHNA and CDR2 YSLEER come from the germline V gene. This CDR3 region has 14 residues. In DNA, the CDR3 is TGCGCCAGCAGCCAAGGGCCGGGTACCGGGGAGCTGTTTTTT. Its translation is CASSQGPGTGELFF.

This clonotype was seen more than once but under ten times. This beta chain appears as a stray read in a library generated for alpha chains; its size is not informative. This chain connects TRBV4-3 to TRBJ2-7; D unclear. The V gene's germline CDR1 is LGHNA and CDR2 YSLEER. This CDR3 has 16 amino acids. The V and J ends lost 1 base and 0 bases respectively, with 13 bases between them. The CDR3 loop reads CASSQVRTSLSYEQYF. The CDR3 region has the DNA TGCGCCAGCAGCCAAGTTCGGACCAGCCTCTCCTACGAGCAGTACTTC.

This clonotype was recorded many times. Within a library made for alpha chains, this beta chain is off target, and its count is uninformative. The genes are TRBV29-1 and TRBJ2-7; 7 positions match TRBD2. The CDR3 is 12 residues long. Germline loops: CDR1 SQVTM, CDR2 ANQGSEA. The trim removed 6 bases at V and 2 bases at J, leaving 4 bases unmatched. The CDR3 nucleotides read TGCAGCGTGGGAGGGACTACCTACGAGCAGTACTTC. It translates to CSVGGTTYEQYF.

Note on this clonotype: This beta chain appears as a stray read in a library generated for alpha chains; its size is not informative. The V gene is TRBV20-1, the J gene TRBJ1-4, with D uncertain. The CDR3 is 14 residues long. Germline V lookup: CDR1 DFQATT, CDR2 SNEGSKA (reference sequence). The V gene lost 7 bases and the J gene lost 7 bases, with 19 bases spanning the gap. CDR3 sequence (DNA): TGCAGTGTTGGTCAGGCCTTGGGCGTTGAAAAACTGTTTTTT. Translated, it gives CSVGQALGVEKLFF.

This clonotype was detected many times. This beta chain appears as a stray read in a library generated for alpha chains; its size is not informative. The chain joins TRBV20-1 to TRBJ2-7; the match to TRBD2 covers 8 bases. CDR3 length: 12 amino acids. The V gene end was trimmed by 4 bases and the J gene end by 7 bases; junction bases not matched to a gene: 6. CDR1 and CDR2 from the germline V gene are DFQATT and SNEGSKA (reference sequence). The CDR3 spells CSATTSAGEQYF. The CDR3 bases are TGCAGTGCTACGACTAGCGCAGGGGAGCAGTACTTC.

This clonotype ranks as medium-sized. With the library built for alpha chains, this beta chain is off target and its frequency is not meaningful. This chain links TRBV28 with TRBJ2-1, with 13 bases matching TRBD2. In germline, CDR1 is MDHEN, CDR2 SYDVKM. Trimming cost V 5 bases and J 5 bases; bases outside gene matches: 12. CDR3 size: 18 residues. CDR3 bases: TGTGCCAGCAGTCGCGGACTAGCGGGAGAAGGTCCAGACAATGAGCAGTTCTTC. Its protein product is CASSRGLAGEGPDNEQFF.

This clonotype was picked up many times. This beta chain is a stray sequence in a library constructed for alpha chains; its clone size is not meaningful. The chain carries TRBV6-6 and TRBJ1-4, with 8 bases that match TRBD1. CDR3 size: 14 residues. The V segment lost 7 bases and the J segment 5 bases; nucleotides outside the gene matches: 6. Looked up from germline, CDR1 is MNHNY and CDR2 is SVGAGI (reference sequence). The CDR3 DNA is TGTGCCAGCAACCCACAGGGGGAGAATGAAAAACTGTTTTTT. Its protein product is CASNPQGENEKLFF.

This clonotype was counted ten times or more. The library was prepared for alpha chains; this beta chain is a stray read, so its frequency means little. V is TRBV7-6 and J is TRBJ1-4, with D perhaps TRBD1 (6 bases). Trimming left V 4 bases short and J 5 bases short, with 11 bases between. Germline CDR1 and CDR2: SGHVS and FNYEAQ. The CDR3 covers 14 residues. The CDR3 here is CASSYGRGNEKLFF. The CDR3 bases are TGTGCCAGCAGCTACGGGAGGGGGAATGAAAAACTGTTTTTT.

This clonotype was detected many times. Found in a library prepared for alpha chains, this beta chain is an off-target read, and its abundance has little meaning. This rearrangement joins TRBV20-1 to TRBJ2-2; D not resolved. CDR1 is DFQATT and CDR2 is SNEGSKA in the germline V gene (reference sequence). The CDR3 has 15 amino acids. Trimming stripped 3 bases from V and 0 bases from J, with 11 bases between. CDR3 protein: CSASRQIANTGELFF. CDR3 in DNA: TGCAGTGCTAGTAGGCAGATCGCGAACACCGGGGAGCTGTTTTTT.

On this clonotype itself: Since it is a stray read in a library aimed at alpha chains, this beta chain has a size that is not meaningful. The rearrangement links TRBV9 to TRBJ1-4, with TRBD1 matching over 9 bases. The V and J ends lost 3 bases and 1 base, in that order; junction bases with no gene match: 7. From germline, CDR1 is SGDLS and CDR2 YYNGEE. The CDR3 sequence is 17 residues long. This CDR3 reads CASSEGQGRGTNEKLFF. The CDR3 DNA sequence: TGTGCCAGCAGCGAGGGACAGGGTCGTGGAACTAATGAAAAACTGTTTTTT.

Many counts were recorded for this clonotype. This beta chain represents an off-target read in a library built for alpha chains; its size is of limited meaning. The V gene is TRBV7-2, the J gene TRBJ2-7, with D possibly being TRBD1 or TRBD2 (5 bases each). Germline CDR1 reads SGHTA; CDR2 reads FQGNSA. V lost 5 bases to trimming and J lost 3 bases, with 17 bases between them. CDR3 length: 15 residues. CDR3 sequence (DNA): TGTGCCAGCAGCGATAAGACCGGGGCCTACTACGAGCAGTACTTC. This gives the protein CASSDKTGAYYEQYF.

This clonotype came up many times. This beta chain is a stray sequence in a library constructed for alpha chains; its clone size is not meaningful. This chain connects TRBV20-1 to TRBJ2-3; D possibly corresponds to TRBD1 (5 bases). Germline V gives CDR1 DFQATT, CDR2 SNEGSKA (reference sequence). This CDR3 spans 14 amino acids. V was clipped by 5 bases and J by 0 bases, with 12 bases between them. The CDR3 loop is CSASGLLSTDTQYF. CDR3 nucleotide sequence: TGCAGTGCTTCAGGGCTCCTTAGCACAGATACGCAGTATTTT.

The table lists this clonotype with many counts. The library was designed around alpha chains, so this beta chain is a stray read whose abundance carries little weight. The chain has TRBV9 and TRBJ2-4, with D uncertain. This CDR3 is built from 14 residues. Germline CDR1 SGDLS, CDR2 YYNGEE. V was pared by 1 base and J by 5 bases, with 10 bases between. CDR3 region: CASSVMGTENIQYF. CDR3 bases: TGTGCCAGCAGCGTAATGGGAACGGAAAACATTCAGTACTTC. Full variable domain (remainder filled in from reference TRBV9 and TRBJ2-4): DSGVTQTPKHLITATGQRVTLRCSPRSGDLSVYWYQQSLDQGLQFLIQYYNGEERAKGNILERFSAQQFPDLHSELNLSSLELGDSALYFCASSVMGTENIQYFGAGTRLSVL.

This clonotype was counted ten times or more. This beta chain slipped into a library made for alpha chains as a stray read, so its size is not meaningful. V and J are TRBV27 and TRBJ2-4; 8 bases are shared with TRBD1. CDR1 and CDR2 from the germline V gene are MNHEY and SMNVEV (reference sequence). J lost 6 bases, V lost 3 bases, and 4 bases had no gene match. The CDR3 sequence is 14 residues long. CDR3: CASSFRDRTNIQYF. The CDR3 nucleotides read TGTGCCAGCAGTTTCCGGGACAGGACAAACATTCAGTACTTC.

By sample fraction, this clonotype is medium-sized. This beta chain appears as a stray read in a library generated for alpha chains; its size is not informative. The chain links TRBV12-3 or TRBV12-4 to TRBJ2-5, with D unclear. V gave up 5 bases and J gave up 1 base, with 14 bases separating them. The CDR3 is 15 residues long. CDR3 amino acids: CASSQLDAIQETQYF. In DNA, the CDR3 is TGTGCCAGCAGTCAACTGGACGCAATCCAAGAGACCCAGTACTTC.

This clonotype was seen more than once but under ten times. In a library made to pick up alpha chains, this beta chain is a stray read with a size that means little. J is TRBJ2-7 and V is TRBV20-1, with TRBD2 identical over 7 bases. From germline, CDR1 is DFQATT and CDR2 SNEGSKA (reference sequence). The CDR3 contains 14 residues. V shed 6 bases, J shed 3 bases, and the junction held 11 bases outside the gene matches. Here the CDR3 reads CSALPQSGDYEQYF. The DNA of the CDR3 is TGCAGTGCCCTACCCCAGAGCGGGGACTACGAGCAGTACTTC.

Comment on this clonotype: A library made for alpha chains picked up this beta chain off target, so its size means little. This chain uses TRBV7-6 with TRBJ2-1, with 10 nucleotides matching TRBD1. V trimming: 5 bases; J trimming: 5 bases; junction bases outside the gene matches: 3. The CDR3 has 14 residues. Germline CDR1 SGHVS, CDR2 FNYEAQ. The CDR3 nucleotides are TGTGCCAGCAGCCCGGGACAGGGGCACAATGAGCAGTTCTTC. Protein: CASSPGQGHNEQFF.

With respect to this clonotype: This beta chain lies outside the target of a library built for alpha chains; its clone size means little. J is TRBJ2-7 and V is TRBV20-1, with 9 nucleotides matching TRBD1. J was trimmed by 6 bases and V by 5 bases; bases with no gene match: 11. The CDR3 totals 14 residues. The germline gives CDR1 DFQATT, CDR2 SNEGSKA (reference sequence). The CDR3 region has the DNA TGCAGTGCTCACCGGGACAGGGATGCCAGCGAGCAGTACTTC. Protein product: CSAHRDRDASEQYF.

This clonotype has ten or more counts. In a library made to pick up alpha chains, this beta chain is a stray read with a size that means little. The chain couples TRBV29-1 to TRBJ2-7; D may be TRBD1 or TRBD2 (5 bases each). The CDR3 sequence is 14 residues long. V was shortened by 7 bases and J by 0 bases, with 16 bases between the two germline ends. Germline V gene lookup returns CDR1 SQVTM and CDR2 ANQGSEA. Here the CDR3 reads CSAEDPGTSYEQYF. CDR3 nucleotide sequence: TGCAGCGCCGAAGACCCGGGGACCTCCTACGAGCAGTACTTC.